These 10 T cell receptor beta chains were sequenced from one sample in a study of blood T cell repertoires in COVID-19. Repertoires were generated with immunoSEQ multiplex PCR, while TCRdb's copy carries only in-frame clones and drops some. This table holds approximately 670,000 clones, around 90% found once. Sequenced sample: peripheral blood. These receptors were obtained from a woman aged 18-35 years with acute or convalescent COVID-19.

This clone was seen a single time. This chain connects TRBV6-1 to TRBJ1-1; TRBD1 aligns across 9 bases. Losses at the gene ends were 7 bases for V and 3 bases for J; bases not matched to a gene: 9. This CDR3 has 15 amino acids. CDR1 MNHNS and CDR2 SASEGT come from the germline V gene. The CDR3 is CASTYRTGVYTEAFF. Here the CDR3 DNA reads TGTGCCAGCACCTACCGGACAGGGGTTTACACTGAAGCTTTCTTT.

This clone was picked up a small number of times. This chain joins TRBV4-1 and TRBJ2-1; D gene unclear. The CDR3 consists of 14 residues. The germline CDR1 and CDR2 sequences are MGHRA and YSYEKL. V lost 4 bases and J lost 5, with 12 bases in between. The CDR3 protein is CASSPPGYDNEQFF. As DNA, the CDR3 is TGCGCCAGCAGCCCACCGGGTTATGACAATGAGCAGTTCTTC.

The chain uses TRBV9 and TRBJ1-2; 10 bases match TRBD1. V was clipped by 4 bases and J by 6 bases; unmatched bases: 9. Germline V gene lookup returns CDR1 SGDLS and CDR2 YYNGEE. This CDR3 spans 15 amino acids. CDR3: CASSTDRGRYDGYTF. CDR3 DNA sequence: TGTGCCAGCAGCACTGACAGGGGGCGGTATGATGGCTACACCTTC.

The V gene is TRBV27, the J gene TRBJ2-7, with TRBD1 matching over 8 bases. Germline loops: CDR1 MNHEY, CDR2 SMNVEV (reference sequence). This CDR3 has 13 amino acids. J gave up 5 bases and V 4 bases, and 4 bases lay outside the gene matches. Here the CDR3 reads CASSSGGDHEQYF. CDR3 bases: TGTGCCAGCAGTTCAGGGGGCGACCACGAGCAGTACTTC.

The chain combines TRBV7-2 with TRBJ1-3, with unresolved D. Trimming took 1 base from V and 0 from J, leaving 7 bases between them. The CDR3 length is 15 residues. CDR1 and CDR2 (germline): SGHTA, FQGNSA. DNA for the CDR3: TGTGCCAGCAGCTTAGGTCGGAGCTCTGGAAACACCATATATTTT. As protein: CASSLGRSSGNTIYF.

V usage is TRBV3-1 (or the pseudogene TRBV3-2) and J usage is TRBJ2-3, with D tentatively TRBD2 (6 bases). The CDR3 is 18 amino acids. The V and J ends lost 0 bases and 0 bases respectively, with 16 bases between them. Germline CDR1 LGHDT, CDR2 YNNKEL (reference sequence). The CDR3 region is CASSQDRGTLLSTDTQYF. Here the CDR3 DNA reads TGTGCCAGCAGCCAAGACCGGGGGACTCTTCTTAGCACAGATACGCAGTATTTT.

This sequence joins TRBV6-1 and TRBJ1-6; D possibly corresponds to TRBD1 (6 bases). CDR1 MNHNS and CDR2 SASEGT come from the germline V gene. The ends were cut back, 0 bases at V and 6 bases at J, with 12 bases in the middle. The length of the CDR3 is 16 residues. As DNA, the CDR3 is TGTGCCAGCAGTGAAGCGGCAGGGGCCCTTAATTCACCCCTCCACTTT. As protein: CASSEAAGALNSPLHF.

This clone appeared a few times. This chain uses TRBV5-6 with TRBJ2-2; the D gene is possibly TRBD2 (6 bases). V lost 4 bases and J 11 bases, leaving 15 bases between the germline ends. Per germline, CDR1 SGHDT and CDR2 YYEEEE. The CDR3 consists of 13 residues. CDR3 DNA sequence: TGTGCCAGCAGCGGCGGGACTTTTGGTGAGCTGTTTTTT. Protein sequence: CASSGGTFGELFF.

This sequence joins TRBV5-1 and TRBJ2-5, with a weak D call TRBD2 (5 bases). Trimming took 0 bases from V and 0 from J, leaving 6 bases between them. Germline V gene lookup returns CDR1 SGHRS and CDR2 YFSETQ. CDR3 length: 14 amino acids. The chain's CDR3 is CASSLAGNQETQYF. CDR3 bases: TGCGCCAGCAGCTTGGCCGGGAACCAAGAGACCCAGTACTTC.

This chain uses TRBV18 with TRBJ1-1; TRBD1 is a possible D gene (5 bases). V lost 2 bases, J lost 6 bases, and 19 bases lay in between. Germline CDR1 and CDR2: KGHSH and LQKENI. The CDR3 runs 16 residues. The CDR3 region has the DNA TGTGCCAGCTCACCATTTTCGGAGGGGACTGCCTCTGAAGCTTTCTTT. Its protein product is CASSPFSEGTASEAFF.